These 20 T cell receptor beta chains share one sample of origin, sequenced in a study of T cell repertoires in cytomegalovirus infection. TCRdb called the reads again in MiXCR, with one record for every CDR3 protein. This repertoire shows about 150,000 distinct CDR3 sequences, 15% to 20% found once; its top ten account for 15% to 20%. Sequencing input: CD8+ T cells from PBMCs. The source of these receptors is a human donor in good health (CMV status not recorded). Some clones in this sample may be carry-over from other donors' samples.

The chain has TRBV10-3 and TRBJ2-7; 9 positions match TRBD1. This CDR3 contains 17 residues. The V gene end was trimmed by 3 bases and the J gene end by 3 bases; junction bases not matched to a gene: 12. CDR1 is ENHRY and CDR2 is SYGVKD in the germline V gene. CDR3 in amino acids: CAISEQGQGLRGYEQYF. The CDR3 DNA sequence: TGTGCCATCAGTGAACAGGGACAGGGACTACGGGGCTACGAGCAGTACTTC.

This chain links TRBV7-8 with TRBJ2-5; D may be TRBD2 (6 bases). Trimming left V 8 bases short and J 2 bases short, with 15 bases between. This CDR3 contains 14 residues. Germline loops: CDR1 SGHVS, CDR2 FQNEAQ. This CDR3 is CASEGSGRQETQYF. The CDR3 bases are TGTGCCAGCGAAGGAAGCGGGCGGCAAGAGACCCAGTACTTC.

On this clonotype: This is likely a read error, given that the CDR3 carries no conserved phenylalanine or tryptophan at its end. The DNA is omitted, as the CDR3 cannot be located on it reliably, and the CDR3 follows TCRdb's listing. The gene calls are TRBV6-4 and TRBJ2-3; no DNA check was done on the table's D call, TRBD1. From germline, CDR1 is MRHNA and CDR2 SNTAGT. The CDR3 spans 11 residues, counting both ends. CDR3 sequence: CASSDPPVSVL.

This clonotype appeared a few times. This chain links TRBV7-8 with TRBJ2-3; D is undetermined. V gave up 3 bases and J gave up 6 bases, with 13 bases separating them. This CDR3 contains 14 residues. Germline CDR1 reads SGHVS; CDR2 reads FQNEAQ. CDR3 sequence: CASSFSGSSDTQYF. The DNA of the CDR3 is TGTGCCAGCAGCTTTTCTGGGTCTTCGGATACGCAGTATTTT.

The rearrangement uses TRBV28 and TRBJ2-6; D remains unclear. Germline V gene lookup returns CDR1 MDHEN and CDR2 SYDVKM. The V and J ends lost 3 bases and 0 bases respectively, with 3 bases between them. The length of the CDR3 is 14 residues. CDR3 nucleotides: TGTGCCAGCAGTTTTTACTCTGGGGCCAACGTCCTGACTTTC. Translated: CASSFYSGANVLTF.

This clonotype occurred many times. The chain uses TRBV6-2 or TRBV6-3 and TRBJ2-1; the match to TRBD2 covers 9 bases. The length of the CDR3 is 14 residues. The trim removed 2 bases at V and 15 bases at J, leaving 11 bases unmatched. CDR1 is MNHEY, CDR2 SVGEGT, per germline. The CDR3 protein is CASSYAFGLANLFF. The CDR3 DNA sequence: TGTGCCAGCAGTTACGCGTTTGGACTAGCGAATCTGTTCTTC.

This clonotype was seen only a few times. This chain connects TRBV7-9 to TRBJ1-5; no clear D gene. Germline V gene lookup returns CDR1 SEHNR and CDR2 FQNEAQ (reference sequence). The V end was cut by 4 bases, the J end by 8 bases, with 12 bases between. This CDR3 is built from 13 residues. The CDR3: CASSSQRLEPQHF. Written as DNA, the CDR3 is TGTGCCAGCAGCTCTCAGCGGTTAGAGCCCCAGCATTTT.

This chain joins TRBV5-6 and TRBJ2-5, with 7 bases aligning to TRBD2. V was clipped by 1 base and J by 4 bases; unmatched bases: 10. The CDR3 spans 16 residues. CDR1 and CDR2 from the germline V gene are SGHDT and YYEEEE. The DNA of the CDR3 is TGTGCCAGCAGCTTGCGGCGGGAGCTTTATGTAGAGACCCAGTACTTC. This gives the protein CASSLRRELYVETQYF.

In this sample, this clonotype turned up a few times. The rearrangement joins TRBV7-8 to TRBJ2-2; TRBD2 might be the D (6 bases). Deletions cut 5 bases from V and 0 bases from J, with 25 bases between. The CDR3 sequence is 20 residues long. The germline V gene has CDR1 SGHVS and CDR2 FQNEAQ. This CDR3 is CASSLKRSGGEPANTGELFF. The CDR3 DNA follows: TGTGCCAGCAGCCTCAAAAGGAGTGGAGGGGAACCTGCGAACACCGGGGAGCTGTTTTTT.

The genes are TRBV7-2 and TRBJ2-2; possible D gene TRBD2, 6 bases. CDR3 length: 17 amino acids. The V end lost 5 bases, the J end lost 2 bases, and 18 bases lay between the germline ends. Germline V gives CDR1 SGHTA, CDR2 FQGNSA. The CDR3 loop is CASSPYGSSPNTGELFF. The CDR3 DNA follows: TGTGCCAGCAGCCCGTACGGGAGTAGCCCAAACACCGGGGAGCTGTTTTTT.

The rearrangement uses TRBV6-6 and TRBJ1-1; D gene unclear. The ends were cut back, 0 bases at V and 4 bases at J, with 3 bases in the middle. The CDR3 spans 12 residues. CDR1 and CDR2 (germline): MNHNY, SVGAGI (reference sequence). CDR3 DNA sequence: TGTGCCAGCAGTTACTCTTCCACTGAAGCTTTCTTT. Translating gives CASSYSSTEAFF.

This CDR3 reads CASSLGGATDTQYF. The CDR3 DNA sequence: TGTGCCAGCAGCTTGGGAGGAGCTACAGATACGCAGTATTTT. This chain uses TRBV5-4 with TRBJ2-3; D not certain. The length of the CDR3 is 14 residues. Germline V lookup: CDR1 SGHNT, CDR2 YYREEE (reference sequence). V was clipped by 0 bases and J by 3 bases, with 8 bases between them. The full variable domain, with the rest looked up from reference TRBV5-4 and TRBJ2-3, is ETGVTQSPTHLIKTRGQQVTLRCSSQSGHNTVSWYQQALGQGPQFIFQYYREEENGRGNFPPRFSGLQFPNYSSELNVNALELDDSALYLCASSLGGATDTQYFGPGTRLTVL.

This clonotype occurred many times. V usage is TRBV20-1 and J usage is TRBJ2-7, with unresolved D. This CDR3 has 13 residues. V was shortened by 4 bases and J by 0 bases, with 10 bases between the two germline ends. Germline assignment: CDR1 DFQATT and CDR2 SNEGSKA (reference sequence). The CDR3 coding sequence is TGCAGTGCTAAGGACCGAGACTCCTACGAGCAGTACTTC. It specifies CSAKDRDSYEQYF.

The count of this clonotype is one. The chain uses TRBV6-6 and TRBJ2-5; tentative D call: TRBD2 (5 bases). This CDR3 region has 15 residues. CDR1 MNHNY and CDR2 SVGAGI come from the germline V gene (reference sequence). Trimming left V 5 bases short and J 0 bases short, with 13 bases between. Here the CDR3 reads CASSEAPGYQETQYF. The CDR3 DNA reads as TGTGCCAGCAGTGAGGCCCCGGGATACCAAGAGACCCAGTACTTC.

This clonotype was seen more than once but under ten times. The CDR3 reads CAWSTYPGEGNEQFF. In nucleotides, the CDR3 is TGTGCCTGGTCTACCTACCCCGGGGAAGGCAATGAGCAGTTCTTC. The chain carries TRBV30 and TRBJ2-1, with D perhaps TRBD2 (5 bases). V was clipped by 5 bases and J by 6 bases, with 20 bases between them. Per the germline V gene, CDR1 is GTSNPN and CDR2 is SVGIG (reference sequence). The CDR3 has 15 amino acids.

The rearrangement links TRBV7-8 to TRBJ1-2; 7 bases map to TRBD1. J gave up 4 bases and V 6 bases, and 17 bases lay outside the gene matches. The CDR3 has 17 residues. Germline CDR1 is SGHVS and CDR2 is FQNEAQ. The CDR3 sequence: CASSLMEQGRGSYGYTF. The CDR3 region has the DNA TGTGCCAGCAGTCTTATGGAACAGGGGCGAGGAAGCTATGGCTACACCTTC.

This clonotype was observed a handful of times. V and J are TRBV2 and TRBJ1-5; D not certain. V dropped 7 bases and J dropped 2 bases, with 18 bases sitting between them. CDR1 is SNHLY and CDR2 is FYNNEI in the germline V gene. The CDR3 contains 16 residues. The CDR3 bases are TGTGCCAGCACGTCCGGGGAGGGATTCCGCAATCAGCCCCAGCATTTT. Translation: CASTSGEGFRNQPQHF.

Here the CDR3 reads CSVELAEETQYF. The CDR3 nucleotides read TGCAGCGTAGAACTAGCGGAAGAGACCCAGTACTTC. The V and J genes are TRBV29-1 and TRBJ2-5, with 8 bases identical to TRBD2. V dropped 6 bases and J dropped 3; count of bases not matched to a gene: 3. This CDR3 comprises 12 residues. CDR1 SQVTM and CDR2 ANQGSEA come from the germline V gene.

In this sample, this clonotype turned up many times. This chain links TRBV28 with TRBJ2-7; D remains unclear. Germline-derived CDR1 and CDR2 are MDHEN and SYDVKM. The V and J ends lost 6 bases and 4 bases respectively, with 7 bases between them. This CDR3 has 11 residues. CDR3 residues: CASSFGYEQYF. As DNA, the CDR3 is TGTGCCAGCAGCTTCGGGTACGAGCAGTACTTC.

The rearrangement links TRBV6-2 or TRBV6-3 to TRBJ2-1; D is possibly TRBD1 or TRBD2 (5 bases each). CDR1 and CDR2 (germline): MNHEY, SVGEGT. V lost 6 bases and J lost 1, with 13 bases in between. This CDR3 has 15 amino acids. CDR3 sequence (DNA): TGTGCCAGCAGCCTTCGGGACCCTTCCTACAATGAGCAGTTCTTC. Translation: CASSLRDPSYNEQFF.